Presented here are 8 T cell receptor beta chains from one specimen sequenced in a study of regulatory T cells in long-lasting Graves disease (dated by TCRdb to about 2021). Library method: multiplex PCR. The instrument was an Illumina HiSeq 4000. iRepertoire HTBI primers and Arm-PCR amplification of CDR3 regions were used to construct TCR beta libraries. The public reads were quality trimmed at Q25 with fastp and then assembled into clones with MiXCR by TCRdb, keeping productive beta chains. Rows matching on CDR3 protein sequence are summarized as one entry with the most common DNA and genes. This sample comprises 700,000 or so distinct CDR3 sequences, around 32% of them detected only once. About two fifths of the sample lies in the top ten. This specimen's time point label, per the study, means: persistent/refractory GD, antithyroid drugs over 5 years with positive TRAb. For both TCR sequencing and RNA sequencing, RNA was extracted from PBMCs in TRIzol.

The sequenced sample was peripheral blood mononuclear cells (PBMCs), obtained when the disease was refractory, from a patient treated with antithyroid drugs. These receptors were obtained from a female donor with Graves disease.

The V call is TRBV3-1, the J call TRBJ2-5, with 14 bases lining up with TRBD2. The tail of the sequence fits TRBJ2-1 better, so the J call may be wrong. The V gene's germline CDR1 is LGHDT and CDR2 YNNKEL (reference sequence). This CDR3 contains 16 residues. CDR3 coding DNA: TGTGCCAGCAGCCAAGTCAGACTAGCGGGGGGGAATGAGCAGTTCTTC. Amino acid sequence: CASSQVRLAGGNEQFF.

The chain carries TRBV2 and TRBJ2-7; TRBD2 aligns across 9 bases. CDR3 size: 15 residues. V shed 6 bases, J shed 3 bases, and the junction held 9 bases outside the gene matches. CDR1 is SNHLY and CDR2 is FYNNEI in the germline V gene. The CDR3 nucleotides read TGTGCCAGCAGCCCCCCCGGGACTAGCCTCTACGAGCAGTACTTC. It translates to CASSPPGTSLYEQYF.

This clonotype appeared a few times. The chain is built from TRBV6-1 and TRBJ1-5, with 9 bases aligning to TRBD1. The V segment lost 5 bases and the J segment 6 bases; nucleotides outside the gene matches: 8. Germline V gene lookup returns CDR1 MNHNS and CDR2 SASEGT. The CDR3 length is 15 residues. The CDR3, as DNA: TGTGCCAGCAGTCAACAACAGGGGGCAGTTCAGCCCCAGCATTTT. This codes for CASSQQQGAVQPQHF.

This chain uses TRBV13 with TRBJ2-7; D perhaps matches TRBD1 (5 bases). The CDR3 covers 16 residues. The germline V and J ends were trimmed by 5 bases and 0 bases, with 17 bases remaining between them. Germline CDR1 reads PRHDT; CDR2 reads FYEKMQ (reference sequence). The CDR3, as DNA: TGTGCCAGCAGCCCGACAGAAGATCGATACTCCTACGAGCAGTACTTC. This sequence encodes CASSPTEDRYSYEQYF.

This clonotype was seen ten or more times. This chain uses TRBV6-2 or TRBV6-3 with TRBJ1-2; 7 nucleotides align to TRBD1. Germline V gives CDR1 MNHEY, CDR2 SVGEGT. The CDR3 is 15 residues long. Losses at the gene ends were 5 bases for V and 4 bases for J; bases not matched to a gene: 10. The CDR3 sequence is CASSEKGTAIYGYTF. CDR3 DNA sequence: TGTGCCAGCAGTGAAAAGGGGACAGCAATCTATGGCTACACCTTC.

In this sample, this clonotype turned up many times. The rearrangement joins TRBV11-2 to TRBJ2-7; the match to TRBD1 covers 8 bases. The V gene's germline CDR1 is SGHAT and CDR2 FQNNGV. V shed 0 bases and J 7 bases; nucleotides not matched to a gene: 11. The CDR3 totals 16 residues. CDR3 region: CASSLEGRGQVREQYF. For the CDR3, the DNA is TGTGCCAGCAGCTTAGAGGGGCGGGGACAGGTGAGGGAGCAGTACTTC.

V is TRBV9 and J is TRBJ1-1; D uncertain. Trimming removed 0 bases from V and 4 bases from J, with 10 bases in between. The CDR3 length is 14 residues. Looked up from germline, CDR1 is SGDLS and CDR2 is YYNGEE. CDR3 nucleotide sequence: TGTGCCAGCAGCGTAGCTTCACAGAGCACTGAAGCTTTCTTT. It yields the protein CASSVASQSTEAFF.

This chain joins TRBV2 and TRBJ2-2; the match to TRBD2 covers 8 bases. This CDR3 comprises 15 residues. Germline lookup yields CDR1 SNHLY and CDR2 FYNNEI. Trimming removed 4 bases from V and 1 base from J; junction bases left unmatched: 2. CDR3 loop: CASSVLAVNTGELFF. CDR3 nucleotide sequence: TGTGCCAGCAGTGTACTAGCGGTGAACACCGGGGAGCTGTTTTTT.